What follows are 15 T cell receptor beta chains derived from one specimen sequenced in a study of molecular identifiers for immune sequencing clone quantification. TCRdb itself ran the PCR reads through MiXCR, one entry per CDR3 protein. The sample consists of 97,000 or so distinct CDR3 sequences, about 35% of them appearing once. The sample consisted of naive CD8+ T cells from blood, with Jurkat cell RNA spiked in. Described subset: FACS-sorted CD8+CD4-CCR7+CD45RA+ naive T cells. These TCRs come from a human donor in good health. Some libraries in this study had Jurkat cell RNA spiked in.

This clonotype was seen ten or more times. The CDR3 loop is CASSQLQGNEQFF. In DNA, the CDR3 is TGCGCCAGCAGTCAACTACAGGGCAATGAGCAGTTCTTC. The J gene is TRBJ2-1, the V gene TRBV4-1, with a possible D match to TRBD1 (6 bases). With 6 bases removed from V and 6 bases from J, the gap between germline ends came to 12 bases. Germline CDR1 reads MGHRA; CDR2 reads YSYEKL. This CDR3 comprises 13 residues.

This clonotype was seen at least ten times. CDR3 nucleotides: TGTGCCAGCTCGAGGGTTGCAACTAATGAAAAACTGTTTTTT. As protein: CASSRVATNEKLFF. The chain recombines TRBV7-9 with TRBJ1-4; D not resolved. CDR3 size: 14 residues. The V gene's germline CDR1 is SEHNR and CDR2 FQNEAQ (reference sequence). The V end lost 8 bases, the J end lost 0 bases, and 10 bases lay between the germline ends.

This clonotype turned up a few times. The germline gene is not matched at one end of the junction; a read error may be the cause. The chain links TRBV27 to TRBJ2-7; 8 bases map to TRBD1. This CDR3 region has 15 residues. CDR1 and CDR2 from the germline V gene are MNHEY and SMNVEV (reference sequence). CDR3: CASSFRDRSSSEQYF. The DNA for the CDR3 is TGTGCCAGCAGTTTTAGGGACAGGTCCTCCTCCGAGCAGTACTTC.

The chain couples TRBV7-9 to TRBJ2-7, with 11 bases that match TRBD2. Losses at the gene ends were 7 bases for V and 3 bases for J; bases not matched to a gene: 17. The germline gives CDR1 SEHNR, CDR2 FQNEAQ (reference sequence). This CDR3 spans 18 amino acids. The CDR3 is CASTPPAGTSGGDYEQYF. The CDR3 bases are TGTGCCAGCACCCCCCCCGCGGGGACTAGCGGAGGGGACTACGAGCAGTACTTC.

In this sample, this clonotype turned up a few times. This sequence joins TRBV28 and TRBJ1-6; D remains unclear. Germline loops: CDR1 MDHEN, CDR2 SYDVKM. This CDR3 is 11 amino acids long. Trimming shortened V by 5 bases and J by 10 bases, and 6 bases separated the two germline ends. This CDR3 reads CASSGRSPLHF. In nucleotides, the CDR3 is TGTGCCAGCAGTGGGCGGTCACCCCTCCACTTT.

Comment on this clonotype: This CDR3 fails to terminate in the conserved phenylalanine or tryptophan, so it likely reflects a read error. CDR3 in amino acids: CASRLWGGSSIKTQYI. In DNA, the CDR3 is TGTGCCAGCAGACTCTGGGGGGGGTCTTCCATCAAGACCCAGTACATC. The V and J genes are TRBV5-4 and TRBJ2-5; 7 bases align to TRBD2. This CDR3 comprises 16 residues. The V gene end was trimmed by 5 bases and the J gene end by 6 bases; junction bases not matched to a gene: 16. Germline CDR1 reads SGHNT; CDR2 reads YYREEE (reference sequence).

The table lists this clonotype with a few counts. The chain uses TRBV10-3 and TRBJ2-3; no clear D. The germline gives CDR1 ENHRY, CDR2 SYGVKD. V lost 0 bases and J lost 4, with 5 bases in between. The CDR3 consists of 13 residues. The DNA for the CDR3 is TGTGCCATCAGTGAGTCGACCGCAGATACGCAGTATTTT. Protein sequence: CAISESTADTQYF.

About this clonotype: Germline is not matched at one junction end, which may reflect a read error. CDR3 in DNA: TGTGCCAGCAGTTTGGGCTGGAGGACAACTAATGAAAAACTGATTTTT. Its protein product is CASSLGWRTTNEKLIF. The rearrangement links TRBV12-3 or TRBV12-4 to TRBJ1-4, with TRBD1 as a possible D gene (5 bases). This CDR3 contains 16 residues.

This clonotype was picked up a small number of times. This chain joins TRBV20-1 and TRBJ2-2; no reliable D call. CDR1 is DFQATT, CDR2 SNEGSKA, per germline (reference sequence). Trimming removed 1 base from V and 5 bases from J, with 2 bases in between. The length of the CDR3 is 11 residues. The CDR3: CSARGTGELFF. The CDR3 DNA is TGCAGTGCTAGAGGGACCGGGGAGCTGTTTTTT.

Regarding this clonotype: This may come from a read error, since a much larger clone is one base off. This chain links TRBV7-2 with TRBJ2-5; D gene unclear. This CDR3 is 12 amino acids long. Germline V lookup: CDR1 SGHTA, CDR2 FQGNSA. Trimming shortened V by 3 bases and J by 7 bases, and 9 bases separated the two germline ends. The CDR3 DNA is TGTGCCAGCAGCTTTATAGGAGCGACCCAGTACTTC. It codes for CASSFIGATQYF.

This sequence joins TRBV27 and TRBJ1-2, with D possibly being TRBD1 (5 bases). The CDR3 has 14 amino acids. V lost 6 bases to trimming and J lost 5 bases, with 16 bases between them. Germline V gene data show CDR1 as MNHEY and CDR2 as SMNVEV (reference sequence). The CDR3 protein is CASRSLTAAYGYTF. As DNA, the CDR3 is TGTGCCAGCAGATCGTTGACAGCCGCTTATGGCTACACCTTC.

This clonotype has at least ten counts. The chain couples TRBV13 to TRBJ1-1; D is possibly TRBD1 (5 bases). The CDR3 runs to 12 residues. Trimming shortened V by 11 bases and J by 1 base, and 11 bases separated the two germline ends. Germline V CDR1 and CDR2: PRHDT, FYEKMQ (reference sequence). CDR3 sequence (DNA): TGTGCCGAAGATGGGGGGAACACTGAAGCTTTCTTT. Its protein is CAEDGGNTEAFF.

In regard to this clonotype: This may arise from a read error, as a much more abundant clone is one base away. The rearrangement links TRBV28 to TRBJ2-5; D unclear. The CDR3 sequence is 17 residues long. The V gene's germline CDR1 is MDHEN and CDR2 SYDVKM. DNA for the CDR3: TGTGCCAGCAGTCCCGTCCTGGCGATTGGATTCGAAGAGCCCCAGTACTTC. It is translated as CASSPVLAIGFEEPQYF.

This clonotype was counted at least ten times. This chain links TRBV4-3 with TRBJ2-7; 10 bases line up with TRBD1. The V segment lost 11 bases and the J segment 0 bases; nucleotides outside the gene matches: 10. This CDR3 comprises 15 residues. The germline gives CDR1 LGHNA, CDR2 YSLEER. CDR3 bases: TGCGCCGCCCCCTTTGGGACAGGGGCCTCCTACGAGCAGTACTTC. It codes for CAAPFGTGASYEQYF.

As concerns this clonotype: An end of the junction does not agree with germline; a read error may underlie this. The chain carries TRBV6-1 and TRBJ2-5; 10 nucleotides agree with TRBD2. The CDR3 contains 18 residues. Germline CDR1 and CDR2: MNHNS and SASEGT. CDR3 DNA sequence: TGTGCCTGCAGTGAAAAGGCGGCTAGCGGGAGCTGGAGGGAGACCCAGTACTTC. Its protein product is CACSEKAASGSWRETQYF.